A selection of T cell receptor beta chains follows, all from one sample in a study of blood T cell repertoires in COVID-19. Libraries were prepared by immunoSEQ multiplex PCR; TCRdb keeps only in-frame clonotypes and omits some of them. The data show 150,000 or so clones, with about nine tenths seen just once and about 2% held by the top ten. The sequencing sample was made of peripheral blood. The receptors originated from a man between 18 and 29 years old with acute or convalescent COVID-19. Each CDR3 is given with its conserved first and last residue. D genes are given only for firm matches. Expanded clones are given a class, and other clones once, few, many or no size at all.

cdr3_aa: CASSLATGGFSGNTIYF
cdr3_nt: TGTGCCAGCAGTTTAGCTACAGGGGGCTTCTCTGGAAACACCATATATTTT
v_call: TRBV28
j_call: TRBJ1-3
d_call: TRBD1
clone_size: .

cdr3_aa: CARSLGGQGSTYGYTF
cdr3_nt: TGTGCCAGAAGCTTGGGGGGACAGGGTTCCACCTATGGCTACACCTTC
v_call: TRBV5-3
j_call: TRBJ1-2
d_call: TRBD1
clone_size: .

cdr3_aa: CASSYPTGIGGDTIYF
cdr3_nt: TGTGCCAGCAGTTACCCCACAGGCATAGGGGGGGACACCATATATTTT
v_call: TRBV6-6
j_call: TRBJ1-3
d_call: .
clone_size: .

cdr3_aa: CASARGNEQYF
cdr3_nt: TGTGCCAGCGCTAGGGGAAACGAGCAGTACTTC
v_call: TRBV6-6
j_call: TRBJ2-7
d_call: .
clone_size: .

cdr3_aa: CATSREGGMNTEAFF
cdr3_nt: TGTGCCACCAGCAGAGAAGGGGGCATGAACACTGAAGCTTTCTTT
v_call: TRBV15
j_call: TRBJ1-1
d_call: TRBD1
clone_size: .

cdr3_aa: CASSLDPWTGGDGYTF
cdr3_nt: TGTGCCAGCAGCTTGGACCCCTGGACAGGGGGTGATGGCTACACCTTC
v_call: TRBV5-5
j_call: TRBJ1-2
d_call: TRBD1
clone_size: few

cdr3_aa: CASSGGGRGNYGYTF
cdr3_nt: TGTGCCAGCAGTGGGGGGGGCAGGGGCAACTATGGCTACACCTTC
v_call: TRBV27
j_call: TRBJ1-2
d_call: .
clone_size: .

cdr3_aa: CASSLTGSSYNEQFF
cdr3_nt: TGCGCCAGCAGCTTGACCGGGAGCTCCTACAATGAGCAGTTCTTC
v_call: TRBV5-1
j_call: TRBJ2-1
d_call: .
clone_size: .

cdr3_aa: CASSPGTIAGVGNNEQFF
cdr3_nt: TGCGCCAGCAGCCCGGGGACTATAGCGGGAGTGGGAAACAATGAGCAGTTCTTC
v_call: TRBV5-1
j_call: TRBJ2-1
d_call: TRBD2
clone_size: .

cdr3_aa: CASSFRVNTEAFF
cdr3_nt: TGTGCCAGCAGCTTCCGGGTGAACACTGAAGCTTTCTTT
v_call: TRBV7-2
j_call: TRBJ1-1
d_call: .
clone_size: few

cdr3_aa: CASSQRASGTTGELFF
cdr3_nt: TGTGCCAGCAGCCAGAGGGCTAGCGGGACCACCGGGGAGCTGTTTTTT
v_call: TRBV7-2
j_call: TRBJ2-2
d_call: TRBD2
clone_size: once

cdr3_aa: CASSFRSGTTGGMNTEAFF
cdr3_nt: TGCGCCAGCAGCTTTAGAAGCGGTACGACAGGGGGCATGAACACTGAAGCTTTCTTT
v_call: TRBV5-1
j_call: TRBJ1-1
d_call: TRBD1
clone_size: once

cdr3_aa: CVAGELFF
cdr3_nt: TGCGTAGCCGGGGAGCTGTTTTTT
v_call: TRBV10-1
j_call: TRBJ2-2
d_call: .
clone_size: .

cdr3_aa: CASSSGYTNEKLFF
cdr3_nt: TGCGCCAGCAGCTCAGGGTATACTAATGAAAAACTGTTTTTT
v_call: TRBV5-1
j_call: TRBJ1-4
d_call: .
clone_size: .

cdr3_aa: CASSESESNQPQHF
cdr3_nt: TGCGCCAGCAGTGAGTCTGAGAGCAATCAGCCCCAGCATTTT
v_call: TRBV10-1
j_call: TRBJ1-5
d_call: .
clone_size: .

cdr3_aa: CASSVQGMNTEAFF
cdr3_nt: TGTGCCAGCAGCGTACAGGGCATGAACACTGAAGCTTTCTTT
v_call: TRBV9
j_call: TRBJ1-1
d_call: .
clone_size: .

cdr3_aa: CASKGGYEQYF
cdr3_nt: TGTGCCAGCAAAGGGGGCTACGAGCAGTACTTC
v_call: TRBV27
j_call: TRBJ2-7
d_call: .
clone_size: .

cdr3_aa: CASSLGQGYSYEQYF
cdr3_nt: TGTGCCAGCAGTTTGGGCCAGGGGTACTCCTACGAGCAGTACTTC
v_call: TRBV27
j_call: TRBJ2-7
d_call: .
clone_size: .

cdr3_aa: CASKAGGSYNEQFF
cdr3_nt: TGTGCCAGTAAGGCGGGCGGGAGCTACAATGAGCAGTTCTTC
v_call: TRBV19
j_call: TRBJ2-1
d_call: TRBD2
clone_size: .

cdr3_aa: CASRSPETPSDTQYF
cdr3_nt: TGTGCCAGCAGATCCCCGGAGACTCCATCCGATACGCAGTATTTT
v_call: TRBV27
j_call: TRBJ2-3
d_call: .
clone_size: .

cdr3_aa: CASSLGAGGPDEQFF
cdr3_nt: TGTGCCAGCAGCTTAGGAGCGGGGGGGCCTGATGAGCAGTTCTTC
v_call: TRBV13
j_call: TRBJ2-1
d_call: TRBD2
clone_size: once

cdr3_aa: CASSQEAGLVFDEQFF
cdr3_nt: TGTGCCAGCAGCCAGGAGGCGGGACTAGTCTTTGATGAGCAGTTCTTC
v_call: TRBV14
j_call: TRBJ2-1
d_call: TRBD2
clone_size: .

cdr3_aa: CASSAPLDSGNTIYF
cdr3_nt: TGTGCCAGCAGTGCCCCGTTAGACTCTGGAAACACCATATATTTT
v_call: TRBV25-1
j_call: TRBJ1-3
d_call: .
clone_size: .

cdr3_aa: CSVGAGGQETQYF
cdr3_nt: TGCAGCGTTGGAGCCGGGGGGCAAGAGACCCAGTACTTC
v_call: TRBV29-1
j_call: TRBJ2-5
d_call: TRBD2
clone_size: .

cdr3_aa: CASSSDRAYEQYF
cdr3_nt: TGTGCCAGCAGTTCGGACAGGGCCTACGAGCAGTACTTC
v_call: TRBV9
j_call: TRBJ2-7
d_call: TRBD1
clone_size: .

cdr3_aa: CASSLASGPVSPLHF
cdr3_nt: TGTGCCAGCAGCTTAGCGTCAGGGCCTGTTTCACCCCTCCACTTT
v_call: TRBV7-9
j_call: TRBJ1-6
d_call: .
clone_size: .

cdr3_aa: CASSPPPGQGKQETQYF
cdr3_nt: TGTGCCAGCAGCCCCCCCCCGGGACAGGGGAAGCAAGAGACCCAGTACTTC
v_call: TRBV11-2
j_call: TRBJ2-5
d_call: TRBD1
clone_size: .

cdr3_aa: CASTQARDTGELFF
cdr3_nt: TGTGCCAGTACCCAGGCCAGGGACACCGGGGAGCTGTTTTTT
v_call: TRBV19
j_call: TRBJ2-2
d_call: .
clone_size: .